The following is a TCR beta chain sequence with its context. Its target is unknown. The sample comes from a study of cytomegalovirus exposure and HLA in healthy donors. Study context: Within the Caucasian-associated ancestry cluster were 65% to 85% of the approximately 390 genotyped donors.

Findings of the study overall: Earlier analysis looked at TCR beta V segments, and most were productive about 90% or about 30% of the time. The majority of CMV-associated TCR beta chains were reported as apparently HLA-restricted in a later analysis. In a later analysis, DRB1 alleles had the most associated TCRs; HLA-C alleles the fewest.

PCR used 60 Vbeta primers and 13 Jbeta primers. Here immunoSEQ multiplex PCR was the method, and the copy in TCRdb shows in-frame clones only, minus some. Altogether about 270,000 clones are present, more than 55% being singletons, with the ten largest covering 2% to 2.5%. Germline V CDR1 and CDR2: MGHDK, SYGVNS. CDR3 size: 15 residues. V lost 3 bases and J 1 base, leaving 9 bases between the germline ends. Material for sequencing was PBMCs. This chain links TRBV25-1 with TRBJ2-2; unclear D gene. The TCR was taken from a female donor in good health and CMV-seronegative. CDR3 in amino acids: CASSDGFENTGELFF. Written as DNA, the CDR3 is TGTGCCAGCAGTGACGGTTTTGAGAACACCGGGGAGCTGTTTTTT. The complete variable domain, with remaining parts taken from reference TRBV25-1 and TRBJ2-2, reads EADIYQTPRYLVIGTGKKITLECSQTMGHDKMYWYQQDPGMELHLIHYSYGVNSTEKGDLSSESTVSRIRTEHFPLTLESARPSHTSQYLCASSDGFENTGELFFGEGSRLTVL.